The following is a T cell receptor beta chain sequence with its context. The data originate from a study of blood T cell repertoires in COVID-19. Study information: COVID-19 samples collected from the United States, Italy and Spain covered acute and convalescent phases. Sources were T cells, B-cell-depleted T cells, or PBMCs; the material itself was cDNA or gDNA.

TCRdb's table, derived via immunoSEQ multiplex PCR, lists solely in-frame clones and lacks some. The sample lists 55,000 to 75,000 clones; approximately 82% were seen once. This CDR3 contains 14 residues. Germline CDR1 and CDR2: LGHNA and YSLEER. The V and J ends lost 0 bases and 8 bases respectively, with 11 bases between them. The origin of this receptor is a man older than 75 with active COVID-19. The genes are TRBV4-3 and TRBJ2-1; a possible D gene is TRBD2 (7 bases). What was sequenced was peripheral blood. DNA for the CDR3: TGCGCCAGCAGCCAAGATGGGGGGGGCTATGAGCAGTTCTTC. It encodes CASSQDGGGYEQFF.